These 15 T cell receptor beta chains came from one sample sequenced in a study of blood T cell repertoires in COVID-19. Measured with immunoSEQ multiplex PCR; TCRdb has only the in-frame clones, and not every one. This sample has some 180,000 clones, with roughly 91% found just once. The specimen sequenced was peripheral blood. These receptor sequences come from a man aged 35 to 55 with active or convalescent COVID-19.

This sequence joins TRBV3-1 (or the pseudogene TRBV3-2) and TRBJ1-1; a weak D match, TRBD1 (5 bases). Germline CDR1 reads LGHDT; CDR2 reads YNNKEL (reference sequence). Deletions cut 4 bases from V and 6 bases from J, with 18 bases between. CDR3 length: 15 residues. CDR3 sequence: CASSLRTGVFAEAFF. DNA of the CDR3: TGTGCCAGCAGCCTTAGGACGGGGGTGTTTGCTGAAGCTTTCTTT.

The chain has TRBV14 and TRBJ2-1; 13 nucleotides line up with TRBD2. This CDR3 comprises 16 residues. From germline, CDR1 is SGHDN and CDR2 FVKESK. V lost 5 bases to trimming and J lost 4 bases; unmatched junction nucleotides: 5. Here the CDR3 DNA reads TGTGCCAGCAGCAGGACTAGCGGGGGCCTATACAATGAGCAGTTCTTC. This sequence encodes CASSRTSGGLYNEQFF.

The chain employs TRBV2 and TRBJ1-6, with D tentatively TRBD1 (5 bases). CDR1 and CDR2 from the germline V gene are SNHLY and FYNNEI. The CDR3 totals 14 residues. Trimming removed 5 bases at V and 6 bases at J, with 11 bases between. For the CDR3, the DNA is TGTGCCAGCAGTCAGGGAACCGGTAATTCACCCCTCCACTTT. It codes for CASSQGTGNSPLHF.

V and J are TRBV19 and TRBJ2-1; TRBD2 aligns across 7 bases. After removal of 5 bases from V and 2 bases from J, the junction contained 9 bases not matched to a gene. The CDR3 is made up of 16 amino acids. Germline CDR1 reads LNHDA; CDR2 reads SQIVND (reference sequence). Here the CDR3 DNA reads TGTGCCAGTAGTGACAGCGGGGCGAAAACCTACAATGAGCAGTTCTTC. Its translation is CASSDSGAKTYNEQFF.

The gene calls are TRBV3-1 (or the pseudogene TRBV3-2) and TRBJ1-6; the D is unclear. Trimming removed 0 bases at V and 6 bases at J, with 12 bases between. Germline V lookup: CDR1 LGHDT, CDR2 YNNKEL (reference sequence). The CDR3 length is 16 residues. The CDR3 coding sequence is TGTGCCAGCAGCCAAGATCTGGCAGTAACTAATTCACCCCTCCACTTT. Amino acids: CASSQDLAVTNSPLHF.

The chain joins TRBV6-5 to TRBJ1-5; possibly TRBD1 for D (6 bases). Looked up from germline, CDR1 is MNHEY and CDR2 is SVGAGI. V dropped 6 bases and J dropped 7 bases, with 16 bases sitting between them. This CDR3 spans 14 amino acids. CDR3 amino acids: CASRKKTGTQPQHF. CDR3 nucleotides: TGTGCCAGCAGGAAGAAGACAGGTACCCAGCCCCAGCATTTT.

This chain connects TRBV19 to TRBJ1-3, with D uncertain. CDR1 is LNHDA and CDR2 is SQIVND in the germline V gene (reference sequence). V dropped 4 bases and J dropped 0 bases, with 4 bases sitting between them. CDR3 size: 13 residues. The CDR3 DNA is TGTGCCAGTAGTACCCGCTCTGGAAACACCATATATTTT. Its translation: CASSTRSGNTIYF.

CDR3 DNA: TGTGCCAGCAGCTTAGTTCAGGGTTATCCCTCTGGAAACACCATATATTTT. Translating it yields CASSLVQGYPSGNTIYF. This chain connects TRBV7-9 to TRBJ1-3, with a tentative D call TRBD1 (5 bases). V was shortened by 1 base and J by 0 bases, with 13 bases between the two germline ends. This CDR3 is built from 17 residues. Germline loops: CDR1 SEHNR, CDR2 FQNEAQ (reference sequence). The whole variable domain, remainder taken from reference TRBV7-9 and TRBJ1-3, is DTGVSQNPRHKITKRGQNVTFRCDPISEHNRLYWYRQTLGQGPEFLTYFQNEAQLEKSRLLSDRFSAERPKGSFSTLEIQRTEQGDSAMYLCASSLVQGYPSGNTIYFGEGSWLTVV.

The J gene is TRBJ2-2, the V gene TRBV7-2; D gene ambiguous. The V gene lost 6 bases and the J gene lost 11 bases, with 10 bases spanning the gap. Germline V gives CDR1 SGHTA, CDR2 FQGNSA. The CDR3 has 11 amino acids. The CDR3 is CASRENGELFF. CDR3 nucleotides: TGTGCCAGCAGGGAGAACGGAGAGCTGTTTTTT.

The rearrangement joins TRBV4-3 to TRBJ2-3; D possibly corresponds to TRBD1 (6 bases). V shed 2 bases and J shed 2 bases, with 17 bases lying between them. The CDR3 is 17 amino acids. Germline lookup yields CDR1 LGHNA and CDR2 YSLEER. The DNA of the CDR3 is TGCGCCAGCAGCCAATCCGGCGTCAGGGGAAACACAGATACGCAGTATTTT. It codes for CASSQSGVRGNTDTQYF.

The chain uses TRBV5-4 and TRBJ1-4, with D uncertain. Trimming stripped 5 bases from V and 8 bases from J, with 13 bases between. This CDR3 is built from 13 residues. CDR1 is SGHNT, CDR2 YYREEE, per germline (reference sequence). The CDR3: CASSRAGNEKLFF. For the CDR3, the DNA is TGTGCCAGCAGTCGCGCGGGGAACGAAAAACTGTTTTTT.

In this sample, this clone turned up a few times. The chain employs TRBV2 and TRBJ1-5; the D is unclear. V lost 8 bases and J 4 bases, leaving 12 bases between the germline ends. From germline, CDR1 is SNHLY and CDR2 FYNNEI. The CDR3 extends over 13 amino acids. CDR3 in DNA: TGTGCCAGCTGCGGAACACGAAATCAGCCCCAGCATTTT. This encodes CASCGTRNQPQHF.

The chain combines TRBV11-1 with TRBJ2-1; the D gene is possibly TRBD2 (6 bases). V was shortened by 1 base and J by 8 bases, with 12 bases between the two germline ends. Looked up from germline, CDR1 is SGHAT and CDR2 is FQDESV (reference sequence). This CDR3 contains 14 residues. The CDR3 protein is CASSLDGSGHEQFF. CDR3 in DNA: TGTGCCAGCAGCTTAGACGGGAGCGGGCATGAGCAGTTCTTC.

At least ten counts were recorded for this clone. The chain recombines TRBV27 with TRBJ1-2, with D uncertain. Germline-derived CDR1 and CDR2 are MNHEY and SMNVEV (reference sequence). V shed 7 bases and J shed 2 bases, with 14 bases lying between them. CDR3 length: 14 residues. The CDR3 loop reads CASKPGGENYGYTF. The CDR3 nucleotides read TGTGCCAGCAAACCAGGCGGGGAGAACTATGGCTACACCTTC.

Only one count was recorded for this clone. The gene calls are TRBV4-1 and TRBJ1-1; TRBD1 matches 8 bases. V was clipped by 1 base and J by 5 bases; unmatched bases: 6. The CDR3 is 15 amino acids. The germline CDR1 and CDR2 sequences are MGHRA and YSYEKL. The CDR3 DNA reads as TGCGCCAGCAGCCAAGGGACAGGGATGGGGACTGAAGCTTTCTTT. Translation: CASSQGTGMGTEAFF.